These 15 T cell receptor beta chains came from one sample sequenced in a study of PD-1 blockade in classical Hodgkin lymphoma. TCRdb's copy holds only in-frame clones and misses some; the assay was immunoSEQ multiplex PCR. Found here are some 20,000 clones, over 60% of them singletons; the top ten hold over 15%. Relapse after autologous stem cell transplantation occurred in every patient, and brentuximab vedotin exposure varied. The sequenced sample was peripheral blood mononuclear cells (PBMCs), obtained at baseline. These receptor sequences come from a human donor with classical Hodgkin lymphoma.

This clone qualifies as medium-sized. This sequence joins TRBV28 and TRBJ1-4; D gene uncertain. This CDR3 is 15 amino acids long. V lost 8 bases and J lost 2, with 15 bases in between. Germline V gives CDR1 MDHEN, CDR2 SYDVKM. The CDR3 is CASSLIWSTNEKLFF. As DNA, the CDR3 is TGTGCCAGCTCCCTTATATGGAGTACTAATGAAAAACTGTTTTTT.

The rearrangement joins TRBV6-1 to TRBJ1-4; D not resolved. V was cut by 0 bases and J by 17 bases, with 19 bases left in between. The CDR3 loop spans 14 amino acids. Germline CDR1 and CDR2: MNHNS and SASEGT. CDR3 amino acids: CASSEARLSRVCFF. The CDR3, as DNA: TGTGCCAGCAGTGAAGCGAGGTTGTCACGGGTATGTTTTTTT.

Comment on this clone: At one end the junction does not follow the germline gene, possibly because of a read error. This chain connects TRBV7-7 to TRBJ2-5; no clear D. Germline assignment: CDR1 SSHAT and CDR2 FNYEAQ (reference sequence). The CDR3 extends over 13 amino acids. CDR3 protein: CASSLVGWSTQYF. In DNA, the CDR3 is TGTGCTAGCAGCTTAGTGGGGTGGAGTACCCAGTACTTC.

J is TRBJ2-7 and V is TRBV18, with D unclear. Germline V gene lookup returns CDR1 KGHSH and CDR2 LQKENI. CDR3 length equals 14 residues. V was pared by 3 bases and J by 0 bases, with 9 bases between. The CDR3 DNA reads TGTGCCAGCTCACCTTTTCCCTCCTCCTACGAGCAGTACGTC. Translating it yields CASSPFPSSYEQYV.

This clone was recorded a few times. The J gene is TRBJ1-1, the V gene TRBV4-3, with D hard to call. The V end lost 6 bases, the J end lost 0 bases, and 8 bases lay between the germline ends. This CDR3 contains 13 residues. Per germline, CDR1 LGHNA and CDR2 YSLEER. CDR3 amino acids: CASRLTLNTEAFF. Written as DNA, the CDR3 is TGCGCCAGCAGACTAACTCTGAACACTGAAGCTTTCTTT.

A note on this clone: The same CDR3 also results from other DNA sequences found in this sample. This chain links TRBV27 with TRBJ1-6; D is perhaps TRBD1 (5 bases). The V and J ends lost 3 bases and 9 bases respectively, with 12 bases between them. The CDR3 sequence is 14 residues long. CDR1 is MNHEY, CDR2 SMNVEV, per germline (reference sequence). Here the CDR3 DNA reads TGTGCCAGCAGTTTCCGAGGGGCTGGTTCACCCCTCCACTTT. This translates into CASSFRGAGSPLHF.

The rearrangement joins TRBV28 to TRBJ2-3; perhaps TRBD2 as D (5 bases). This CDR3 is built from 12 residues. With 4 bases removed from V and 10 bases from J, the gap between germline ends came to 12 bases. Germline CDR1 MDHEN, CDR2 SYDVKM. CDR3: CASSSGTRAQYF. The CDR3 DNA follows: TGTGCCAGCAGTTCGGGAACTAGGGCGCAGTATTTT.

This chain joins TRBV5-4 and TRBJ2-5; 8 bases agree with TRBD1. Germline V gene lookup returns CDR1 SGHNT and CDR2 YYREEE (reference sequence). The V and J ends lost 0 bases and 2 bases, in that order; junction bases with no gene match: 0. This CDR3 region has 14 residues. The CDR3 is CASSLGDRQETQYF. The CDR3 DNA reads as TGTGCCAGCAGCTTGGGGGACAGGCAAGAGACCCAGTACTTC.

In its sample, this clone was seen a few times. The chain links TRBV7-8 to TRBJ1-2; D is unresolved. V shed 1 base and J shed 5 bases, with 5 bases lying between them. Germline assignment: CDR1 SGHVS and CDR2 FQNEAQ. The CDR3 covers 12 residues. The DNA for the CDR3 is TGTGCCAGCAGCTTAGACCGATATGGCTACACCTTC. Amino acid sequence: CASSLDRYGYTF.

This clone is classed as large. The rearrangement uses TRBV25-1 and TRBJ1-5; D ambiguous. The V end lost 4 bases, the J end lost 4 bases, and 14 bases lay between the germline ends. Germline V gene data show CDR1 as MGHDK and CDR2 as SYGVNS. The length of the CDR3 is 15 residues. Written as DNA, the CDR3 is TGTGCCAGCAGTGGGTGGGGAGGAGGGAATCAGCCCCAGCATTTT. It translates to CASSGWGGGNQPQHF. Looking up the rest from reference TRBV25-1 and TRBJ1-5 gives the full variable domain: EADIYQTPRYLVIGTGKKITLECSQTMGHDKMYWYQQDPGMELHLIHYSYGVNSTEKGDLSSESTVSRIRTEHFPLTLESARPSHTSQYLCASSGWGGGNQPQHFGDGTRLSIL.

V gene TRBV4-3 combines with J gene TRBJ1-5; unclear D gene. Trimming stripped 0 bases from V and 0 bases from J, with 6 bases between. Germline-derived CDR1 and CDR2 are LGHNA and YSLEER. This CDR3 spans 15 amino acids. The CDR3 DNA is TGCGCCAGCAGCCAAGATCTCCATAGCAATCAGCCCCAGCATTTT. Its translation: CASSQDLHSNQPQHF.

This clone showed up just a few times. The gene calls are TRBV19 and TRBJ2-1; 7 nucleotides match TRBD2. The CDR3 extends over 18 amino acids. Germline CDR1 reads LNHDA; CDR2 reads SQIVND (reference sequence). The V and J ends lost 7 bases and 5 bases, in that order; junction bases with no gene match: 20. For the CDR3, the DNA is TGTGCCAGTACCCACAGCGGGACCGGAAGGACCACTAACAATGAGCAGTTCTTC. This codes for CASTHSGTGRTTNNEQFF.

The chain uses TRBV4-1 and TRBJ2-2, with 8 bases lining up with TRBD2. Trimming at V came to 1 base and at J to 6 bases, leaving 1 base not matched to a gene. The CDR3 consists of 14 residues. The germline V gene encodes CDR1 MGHRA and CDR2 YSYEKL. The CDR3 region is CASSQAGGAGELFF. CDR3 in DNA: TGCGCCAGCAGCCAAGCCGGGGGGGCCGGGGAGCTGTTTTTT.

The chain joins TRBV5-4 to TRBJ2-2; 7 bases are a match to TRBD2. CDR1 and CDR2 (germline): SGHNT, YYREEE (reference sequence). The CDR3 has 15 amino acids. V shed 4 bases, J shed 3 bases, and the junction held 6 bases outside the gene matches. CDR3 residues: CASSRSGDYTGELFF. CDR3 DNA: TGTGCCAGCAGCCGAAGCGGGGATTACACCGGGGAGCTGTTTTTT.

The CDR3 spells CASSSRTEAFF. Written as DNA, the CDR3 is TGTGCCAGCAGTTCTAGGACTGAAGCTTTCTTT. The J gene is TRBJ1-1, the V gene TRBV6-5; D unclear. The V gene lost 4 bases and the J gene lost 5 bases, with 5 bases spanning the gap. The length of the CDR3 is 11 residues. Per germline, CDR1 MNHEY and CDR2 SVGAGI.